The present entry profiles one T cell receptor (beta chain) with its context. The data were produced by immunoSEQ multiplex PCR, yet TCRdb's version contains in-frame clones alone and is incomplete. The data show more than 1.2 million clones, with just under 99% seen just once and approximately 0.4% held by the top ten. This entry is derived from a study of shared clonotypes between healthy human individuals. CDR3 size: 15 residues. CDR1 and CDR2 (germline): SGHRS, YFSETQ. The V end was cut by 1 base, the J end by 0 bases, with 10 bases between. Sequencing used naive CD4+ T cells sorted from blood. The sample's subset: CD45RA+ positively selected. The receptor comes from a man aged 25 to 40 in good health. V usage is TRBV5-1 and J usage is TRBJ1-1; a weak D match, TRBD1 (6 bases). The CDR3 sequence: CASSLQQGLNTEAFF. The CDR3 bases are TGCGCCAGCAGCTTGCAACAGGGCCTGAACACTGAAGCTTTCTTT.